One and the same sample provided the 32 T cell receptor beta chains below, sequenced in a study of PD-1 blockade in classical Hodgkin lymphoma. All patients experienced relapse after autologous stem cell transplantation, and brentuximab vedotin exposure was variable. Clones were read by immunoSEQ multiplex PCR, and TCRdb kept only the in-frame ones, dropping some. The sample shows 90,000 to 100,000 clones, about four fifths of them seen only once. This sample comprised peripheral blood mononuclear cells (PBMCs), obtained before the second cycle of nivolumab. Receptors originate from a human donor with classical Hodgkin lymphoma.

This chain uses TRBV29-1 with TRBJ2-1; D is perhaps TRBD2 (6 bases). Per the germline V gene, CDR1 is SQVTM and CDR2 is ANQGSEA. Between the trimmed V and J ends, which lost 1 base and 3 bases, there was a span of 10 bases. The CDR3 length is 14 residues. In DNA form, the CDR3 reads TGCAGCGTTGAAGCGGCGGGAAACTACAATGAGCAGTTCTTC. Protein: CSVEAAGNYNEQFF.

This chain connects TRBV9 to TRBJ2-2; 7 bases are shared with TRBD1. This CDR3 spans 16 amino acids. J was trimmed by 5 bases and V by 4 bases; bases with no gene match: 11. Germline V lookup: CDR1 SGDLS, CDR2 YYNGEE. The CDR3 nucleotides are TGTGCCAGCAGCATCCACAGGGGTCCTTTTACCGGGGAGCTGTTTTTT. It is translated as CASSIHRGPFTGELFF.

This sequence joins TRBV2 and TRBJ2-2; 10 bases fit TRBD2. V lost 6 bases, J lost 4 bases, and 2 bases stayed unmatched. Germline V gene lookup returns CDR1 SNHLY and CDR2 FYNNEI. This CDR3 spans 14 amino acids. CDR3 coding DNA: TGTGCCAGCAGGGGACTAGCGAGCACCGGGGAGCTGTTTTTT. Protein: CASRGLASTGELFF.

The J gene is TRBJ2-7, the V gene TRBV7-2; D is undetermined. Trimming removed 5 bases from V and 1 base from J, with 6 bases in between. Germline V lookup: CDR1 SGHTA, CDR2 FQGNSA. The CDR3 extends over 12 amino acids. The DNA for the CDR3 is TGTGCCAGCAGCATATTATCCTACGAGCAGTACTTC. Residues: CASSILSYEQYF.

V and J are TRBV5-6 and TRBJ2-1; TRBD2 agrees at 15 bases. The CDR3 totals 18 residues. Germline loops: CDR1 SGHDT, CDR2 YYEEEE. J gave up 0 bases and V 4 bases, and 5 bases lay outside the gene matches. The CDR3 DNA reads TGTGCCAGCAGCCAGGGACTAGCGGGAGGCCTCTCCTACAATGAGCAGTTCTTC. Its protein product is CASSQGLAGGLSYNEQFF. Variable domain in full (rest from reference TRBV5-6 and TRBJ2-1): DAGVTQSPTHLIKTRGQQVTLRCSPKSGHDTVSWYQQALGQGPQFIFQYYEEEERQRGNFPDRFSGHQFPNYSSELNVNALLLGDSALYLCASSQGLAGGLSYNEQFFGPGTRLTVL.

The chain links TRBV29-1 to TRBJ1-1; 8 bases align to TRBD1. This CDR3 is 11 amino acids long. Germline lookup yields CDR1 SQVTM and CDR2 ANQGSEA. Unmatched junction bases numbered 0, after V lost 4 bases and J lost 5 bases. CDR3 DNA: TGCAGCGTTGGACAGGGGACTGAAGCTTTCTTT. Amino acid sequence: CSVGQGTEAFF.

This rearrangement joins TRBV14 to TRBJ2-2, with D perhaps TRBD1 (5 bases). This CDR3 has 14 amino acids. Germline loops: CDR1 SGHDN, CDR2 FVKESK. Trimming left V 0 bases short and J 7 bases short, with 9 bases between. In DNA form, the CDR3 reads TGTGCCAGCAGCCAAGATGCAGGGTACGGGGAGCTGTTTTTT. It yields the protein CASSQDAGYGELFF.

The chain employs TRBV12-5 and TRBJ2-7; D perhaps matches TRBD2 (5 bases). The CDR3 length is 13 residues. Trimming cost V 2 bases and J 6 bases, with 11 bases left between them. Germline values: CDR1 LGHNT, CDR2 FRNRAP. The CDR3 protein is CASGLWLAGEQYF. CDR3 nucleotide sequence: TGTGCTAGTGGTTTGTGGCTAGCAGGCGAGCAGTACTTC.

This clone was seen only a few times. The chain couples TRBV15 to TRBJ2-1; 7 nucleotides match TRBD2. Germline lookup yields CDR1 LNHNV and CDR2 YYDKDF (reference sequence). The CDR3 loop spans 14 amino acids. The trim removed 0 bases at V and 11 bases at J, leaving 7 bases unmatched. This chain's CDR3 is CATSREASGEQQFF. CDR3 bases: TGTGCCACCAGCAGAGAGGCTAGCGGTGAGCAGCAGTTCTTC.

The gene calls are TRBV6-1 and TRBJ2-7, with a possible D match to TRBD2 (6 bases). With 1 base removed from V and 1 base from J, the gap between germline ends came to 14 bases. The germline V gene has CDR1 MNHNS and CDR2 SASEGT. The CDR3 is 16 residues long. The CDR3 spells CASSEGAGFWSYEQYF. The CDR3, as DNA: TGTGCCAGCAGTGAAGGGGCGGGGTTTTGGTCCTACGAGCAGTACTTC.

In its sample, this clone was seen once. This rearrangement joins TRBV7-2 to TRBJ1-1; D is possibly TRBD1 (6 bases). Trimming stripped 2 bases from V and 8 bases from J, with 15 bases between. The CDR3 is made up of 14 amino acids. Germline V gives CDR1 SGHTA, CDR2 FQGNSA. In DNA, the CDR3 is TGTGCCAGCAGCTTAACAGGGTTGGGAGGGGAAGCTTTCTTT. Its protein is CASSLTGLGGEAFF.

This chain uses TRBV6-1 with TRBJ2-1; no clear D. This CDR3 contains 14 residues. Germline-derived CDR1 and CDR2 are MNHNS and SASEGT. Trimming stripped 4 bases from V and 7 bases from J, with 14 bases between. Here the CDR3 reads CASSAWGSYNEQFF. In nucleotides, the CDR3 is TGTGCCAGCAGTGCTTGGGGTAGTTATAATGAGCAGTTCTTC.

This chain uses TRBV7-8 with TRBJ2-1; 8 positions agree with TRBD2. The CDR3 has 17 residues. From germline, CDR1 is SGHVS and CDR2 FQNEAQ. Unmatched junction bases numbered 12, after V lost 1 base and J lost 7 bases. The CDR3 region has the DNA TGTGCCAGCAGCTTAGGGTACAGCGGGAGAAGGGGTAATGAGCAGTTCTTC. As protein: CASSLGYSGRRGNEQFF.

This rearrangement joins TRBV15 to TRBJ2-3; no clear D gene. Germline V CDR1 and CDR2: LNHNV, YYDKDF (reference sequence). The length of the CDR3 is 19 residues. V lost 3 bases and J 0 bases, leaving 22 bases between the germline ends. CDR3 sequence (DNA): TGTGCCACCAGCAGCCCCACGACAAGCCGAGGTGGAAGCACAGATACGCAGTATTTT. It yields the protein CATSSPTTSRGGSTDTQYF.

This chain uses TRBV18 with TRBJ2-2, with 7 bases identical to TRBD1. CDR3 length: 15 amino acids. Trimming removed 4 bases from V and 0 bases from J; junction bases left unmatched: 2. The germline gives CDR1 KGHSH, CDR2 LQKENI. The CDR3 nucleotides are TGTGCCAGCTCACGGGACAGCGCGAACACCGGGGAGCTGTTTTTT. This sequence encodes CASSRDSANTGELFF.

This rearrangement joins TRBV5-6 to TRBJ2-5; 11 bases align to TRBD2. J was trimmed by 5 bases and V by 4 bases; bases with no gene match: 7. Germline CDR1 reads SGHDT; CDR2 reads YYEEEE. This CDR3 comprises 15 residues. In DNA form, the CDR3 reads TGTGCCAGCAGCAGTAGCGGGAGGGCCGTCGAGACCCAGTACTTC. Translating gives CASSSSGRAVETQYF.

The chain carries TRBV6-1 and TRBJ1-1; D is uncertain. V was cut by 5 bases and J by 4 bases, with 17 bases left in between. From germline, CDR1 is MNHNS and CDR2 SASEGT. The CDR3 extends over 15 amino acids. CDR3 loop: CASSLFSDRPTEAFF. CDR3 bases: TGTGCCAGCAGTCTCTTCAGTGACCGCCCCACTGAAGCTTTCTTT.

The V and J genes are TRBV6-1 and TRBJ2-1; TRBD1 agrees at 9 bases. Trimming at V came to 10 bases and at J to 4 bases, leaving 8 bases not matched to a gene. This CDR3 is 14 amino acids long. CDR1 and CDR2 from the germline V gene are MNHNS and SASEGT. CDR3 coding DNA: TGTGCCACCCCCCGGGACAGGGCATACAATGAGCAGTTCTTC. Amino acids: CATPRDRAYNEQFF.

The genes are TRBV10-1 and TRBJ1-2, with 12 bases that match TRBD1. Per germline, CDR1 WNHNN and CDR2 SYGVQD (reference sequence). The CDR3 extends over 17 amino acids. Unmatched junction bases numbered 12, after V lost 6 bases and J lost 4 bases. The DNA for the CDR3 is TGCGCCAGCAGGGCCGACTCCGGGACAGGGGGCGGCTATGGCTACACCTTC. Its translation: CASRADSGTGGGYGYTF.

This clone came up a few times. The chain couples TRBV20-1 to TRBJ2-1; D unresolved. The V end was cut by 4 bases, the J end by 6 bases, with 4 bases between. CDR3 length: 10 amino acids. Germline CDR1 DFQATT, CDR2 SNEGSKA (reference sequence). CDR3: CSATGNEQFF. Here the CDR3 DNA reads TGCAGTGCTACCGGCAATGAGCAGTTCTTC.

Worth noting for this clone: The same CDR3 also results from other DNA sequences found in this sample. The chain employs TRBV9 and TRBJ2-3; D is ambiguous. From germline, CDR1 is SGDLS and CDR2 YYNGEE. The CDR3 runs to 11 residues. With 0 bases removed from V and 6 bases from J, the gap between germline ends came to 2 bases. CDR3 sequence: CASSVGDTQYF. The CDR3 coding sequence is TGTGCCAGCAGCGTAGGGGATACGCAGTATTTT.

This rearrangement joins TRBV15 to TRBJ2-1; TRBD2 might be the D (6 bases). The germline V gene encodes CDR1 LNHNV and CDR2 YYDKDF (reference sequence). V shed 9 bases and J shed 9 bases, with 12 bases lying between them. CDR3 length equals 11 residues. The CDR3: CATRRAGEQFF. The CDR3 DNA sequence: TGTGCCACTCGGAGGGCTGGTGAGCAGTTCTTC.

The rearrangement uses TRBV29-1 and TRBJ2-3; TRBD2 matches at 10 bases. V trimming: 6 bases; J trimming: 4 bases; junction bases outside the gene matches: 7. Germline V gene sequence: CDR1 SQVTM, CDR2 ANQGSEA. CDR3 length equals 14 residues. DNA for the CDR3: TGCAGCGTCCTTAGCGGGAGGCCCGCAGATACGCAGTATTTT. Amino acids: CSVLSGRPADTQYF.

The gene calls are TRBV7-9 and TRBJ1-3; 8 bases fit TRBD1. V dropped 0 bases and J dropped 2; count of bases not matched to a gene: 3. The CDR3 contains 16 residues. Per the germline V gene, CDR1 is SEHNR and CDR2 is FQNEAQ (reference sequence). The CDR3 reads CASSLAGQVPGNTIYF. DNA of the CDR3: TGTGCCAGCAGCTTAGCGGGACAGGTGCCTGGAAACACCATATATTTT.

This clone was seen a single time. This chain uses TRBV5-1 with TRBJ2-7; perhaps TRBD1 as D (6 bases). Germline assignment: CDR1 SGHRS and CDR2 YFSETQ. CDR3 length: 13 amino acids. V lost 0 bases, J lost 6 bases, and 10 bases lay in between. The CDR3: CASSLGTAGEQYF. The CDR3, as DNA: TGCGCCAGCAGCTTGGGGACAGCCGGCGAGCAGTACTTC. The full variable domain, with the rest looked up from reference TRBV5-1 and TRBJ2-7, is KAGVTQTPRYLIKTRGQQVTLSCSPISGHRSVSWYQQTPGQGLQFLFEYFSETQRNKGNFPGRFSGRQFSNSRSEMNVSTLELGDSALYLCASSLGTAGEQYFGPGTRLTVT.

This chain connects TRBV10-3 to TRBJ1-3; D is unclear. Germline CDR1 reads ENHRY; CDR2 reads SYGVKD. V gave up 3 bases and J gave up 7 bases, with 7 bases separating them. CDR3 length: 12 residues. The CDR3 nucleotides read TGTGCCATCAGTGAATTAGGCAACACCATATATTTT. Its translation: CAISELGNTIYF.

J is TRBJ2-1 and V is TRBV7-8; a possible D gene is TRBD2 (5 bases). The V and J ends lost 5 bases and 6 bases respectively, with 14 bases between them. Per germline, CDR1 SGHVS and CDR2 FQNEAQ. The CDR3 runs 14 residues. The CDR3 is CASSVGAVFNEQFF. CDR3 nucleotide sequence: TGTGCCAGCAGCGTCGGAGCGGTCTTCAATGAGCAGTTCTTC.

The chain combines TRBV7-2 with TRBJ2-7, with D perhaps matching TRBD1 (5 bases). From germline, CDR1 is SGHTA and CDR2 FQGNSA. V was shortened by 0 bases and J by 6 bases, with 12 bases between the two germline ends. The CDR3 sequence is 14 residues long. CDR3 region: CASSLAGPRGEQYF. For the CDR3, the DNA is TGTGCCAGCAGCTTAGCAGGGCCTAGGGGCGAGCAGTACTTC.

The sample holds a few counts of this clone. Here the CDR3 DNA reads TGTGCCAGCAGCCTAGGGGCCCGGACAGGGGGCTACGAGCAGTACTTC. This sequence encodes CASSLGARTGGYEQYF. This chain uses TRBV5-4 with TRBJ2-7; 10 bases agree with TRBD1. CDR3 length equals 16 residues. Germline V gene sequence: CDR1 SGHNT, CDR2 YYREEE (reference sequence). Germline trimming cut 4 bases from V and 3 bases from J; bases unmatched to any gene: 10. The full variable domain, its missing parts supplied by reference TRBV5-4 and TRBJ2-7, is ETGVTQSPTHLIKTRGQQVTLRCSSQSGHNTVSWYQQALGQGPQFIFQYYREEENGRGNFPPRFSGLQFPNYSSELNVNALELDDSALYLCASSLGARTGGYEQYFGPGTRLTVT.

This rearrangement joins TRBV7-8 to TRBJ1-4; D call uncertain. The length of the CDR3 is 15 residues. Germline V gene sequence: CDR1 SGHVS, CDR2 FQNEAQ. V was pared by 4 bases and J by 5 bases, with 14 bases between. The CDR3 here is CASSSRRVGNEKLFF. CDR3 nucleotides: TGTGCCAGCAGCTCCCGACGGGTGGGGAATGAAAAACTGTTTTTT.

This clone has only a few counts. The CDR3 loop reads CASSRGPDTEAFF. The CDR3 region has the DNA TGTGCCAGCAGCCGGGGCCCCGACACTGAAGCTTTCTTT. The V gene is TRBV14, the J gene TRBJ1-1, with a tentative D call TRBD1 (5 bases). The CDR3 runs to 13 residues. Per the germline V gene, CDR1 is SGHDN and CDR2 is FVKESK. V gave up 4 bases and J gave up 3 bases, with 9 bases separating them.

V gene TRBV9 combines with J gene TRBJ2-7; TRBD2 matches 7 bases. Per the germline V gene, CDR1 is SGDLS and CDR2 is YYNGEE. The CDR3 contains 15 residues. The ends lost 3 bases at V and 0 bases at J; junction bases unmatched: 6. In DNA form, the CDR3 reads TGTGCCAGCAGCGAGGGAGCGGGGATCTCCTACGAGCAGTACTTC. This codes for CASSEGAGISYEQYF.